This T cell receptor (beta chain) was captured in a study of PD-1 blockade in classical Hodgkin lymphoma. General observations from the study: Complete responders had baseline diversity similar to newly diagnosed patients.

TCRdb's table, derived via immunoSEQ multiplex PCR, lists solely in-frame clones and lacks some. The table lists around 39,000 clones, approximately 82% of them singletons. All patients relapsed after autologous stem cell transplantation, and brentuximab vedotin exposure varied. V dropped 0 bases and J dropped 3 bases, with 8 bases sitting between them. The germline gives CDR1 SGHTA, CDR2 FQGTGA. The CDR3 is 14 amino acids. About this clone: The antigen remains undetermined.

Material: peripheral blood mononuclear cells (PBMCs), obtained before the second cycle of nivolumab. The gene calls are TRBV7-3 and TRBJ1-2; no clear D gene. This sequence originates from a human donor with classical Hodgkin lymphoma. DNA for the CDR3: TGTGCCAGCAGCTTAACAGGAGAGGACTATGGCTACACCTTC. Encoded protein: CASSLTGEDYGYTF.